A selection of T cell receptor beta chains follows, all from one sample in a study of regulatory T cells in long-lasting Graves disease. MiXCR, run by TCRdb on the multiplex PCR reads, gives a single entry per CDR3 protein. This sample has fewer than 400,000 distinct CDR3 sequences, with around 21% found just once. The sequencing here drew on peripheral blood mononuclear cells (PBMCs), taken when the disease was refractory, from a patient treated with antithyroid drugs. These receptors were taken from a female donor with Graves disease. Each CDR3 is given without its conserved first and last residue. A D gene is named only where the DNA matches it firmly.

TRBD1 TRBJ2-7 TRBV11-2 ASSTTGTGHTEQY
. TRBJ2-5 TRBV29-1 SVEQTDVTAQY
. TRBJ2-1 TRBV29-1 SVEWDPNEQF
TRBD2 TRBJ2-5 TRBV7-2 ASSLELAGAETQY
. TRBJ2-2 TRBV27 ASSSTILNTGELF
. TRBJ2-5 TRBV18 ASCSVGAQETQY
TRBD1 TRBJ2-2 TRBV30 AWIRDRNTEELF
. TRBJ2-3 TRBV5-4 ASSLTVSTDTQY
TRBD2 TRBJ2-5 TRBV19 ASSISSGSLETQY
TRBD1 TRBJ2-7 TRBV5-1 ASSRTGTGRYEQY
. TRBJ2-7 TRBV6-2/TRBV6-3 ASRFQGGEQY
TRBD2 TRBJ2-7 TRBV12-3/TRBV12-4 ASSPPGLAGREQY
TRBD1 TRBJ2-4 TRBV6-2/TRBV6-3 ASSFADRGNIQY
. TRBJ1-6 TRBV11-2 ASSPGTESPLH
. TRBJ1-2 TRBV30 AWSVRAGAYGYT
TRBD1 TRBJ2-7 TRBV9 ASSEGQGYEQY
. TRBJ1-2 TRBV3-1 ASSQETGWASGYT
. TRBJ1-5 TRBV7-9 ASSLERQPQH
TRBD2 TRBJ2-5 TRBV7-7 ASSFRDLAGGTQY
. TRBJ2-5 TRBV5-6 ASSPGRAGRETQY
. TRBJ1-5 TRBV6-1 AAQTGQGNQPQH
TRBD1 TRBJ1-5 TRBV28 ASSSPGQGAGQPQH
. TRBJ2-2 TRBV11-2 ASSLTGHHNTGELF
TRBD1 TRBJ1-5 TRBV19 ATARDSRGNQPQH
. TRBJ2-7 TRBV28 ASSWGSREQY
. TRBJ1-4 TRBV4-1 ASSQDPYPGLEKLF
. TRBJ1-1 TRBV6-1 ASTSGRMNTEAF
. TRBJ2-7 TRBV10-3 AISDNGVEQY
TRBD2 TRBJ2-5 TRBV6-5 ASSDSERGQETQY
. TRBJ2-7 TRBV27 ASSFAGQIPYEQY
. TRBJ2-7 TRBV12-3/TRBV12-4 ASSFGSRYEQY
. TRBJ1-3 TRBV6-2/TRBV6-3 ASSYSILLGIGGNTIY
TRBD1 TRBJ2-7 TRBV30 AWRRTGTYEQY
. TRBJ2-2 TRBV30 AEDSTNTGELF
TRBD1 TRBJ2-7 TRBV20-1 SASTGTGGWEQY
TRBD1 TRBJ2-6 TRBV28 ASSTQGAIPHSGANVLT
TRBD2 TRBJ2-7 TRBV20-1 SARSGTSGRSYEQY
. TRBJ2-2 TRBV25-1 AAGQSTGELF
. TRBJ2-7 TRBV4-3 ASSPTKTRRYEQY
. TRBJ1-4 TRBV7-9 ASSFHNEKLF
TRBD2 TRBJ2-1 TRBV12-3/TRBV12-4 ASTAGIGVGEQF
TRBD1 TRBJ1-1 TRBV6-2/TRBV6-3 ASRPGTGRAF
TRBD2 TRBJ2-5 TRBV9 ASSVATSGGAQETQY
TRBD1 TRBJ1-1 TRBV19 ASNTGGFTEAF
. TRBJ1-5 TRBV12-3/TRBV12-4 ASSPGRGPQH
TRBD1 TRBJ1-1 TRBV20-1 SAQGATEAF
. TRBJ2-7 TRBV20-1 SASSQALSYEQY
. TRBJ2-3 TRBV7-2 ASSYGGLGTDTQY
. TRBJ2-3 TRBV30 AWSRGSTDTQY
. TRBJ2-2 TRBV5-1 ASSSQRGGLSGELF
. TRBJ1-1 TRBV5-1 ASSPRGPPENTEAF